The source of this TCR beta chain is a study of technical replicates of blood from several donors. CDR1 SGHRS and CDR2 YFSETQ come from the germline V gene. This CDR3 region has 14 residues. V was pared by 0 bases and J by 4 bases, with 10 bases between. Using immunoSEQ multiplex PCR, the repertoire was profiled, and TCRdb retains in-frame clones only, with some absent. The sample shows 80,000 to 90,000 clones, about 93% of them seen only once. The sequenced material came from T cells isolated from PBMCs. V usage is TRBV5-1 and J usage is TRBJ1-1, with D possibly matching TRBD1 (5 bases). The receptor was isolated from a human donor in good health. CDR3 amino acids: CASSLVGGTTEAFF. Written as DNA, the CDR3 is TGCGCCAGCAGCTTGGTTGGGGGGACCACTGAAGCTTTCTTT.